These 22 T cell receptor beta chains share one sample of origin, sequenced in a study of shared clonotypes between healthy human individuals. The naive CD8 subset, CD45RO-negative cells positively selected for CCR7, excluded terminally differentiated effector memory CD45RA+ cells. Generated by immunoSEQ multiplex PCR, the TCRdb table keeps only in-frame clones and is missing some. The profile shows about 2 million clones, approximately 94% of them singletons. Sequencing used naive CD8+ T cells sorted from blood. Receptors were obtained from a man aged 18 to 35 in good health.

The chain carries TRBV30 and TRBJ2-3; D is uncertain. The germline V and J ends were trimmed by 1 base and 0 bases, with 8 bases remaining between them. This CDR3 is 14 amino acids long. Looked up from germline, CDR1 is GTSNPN and CDR2 is SVGIG (reference sequence). The chain's CDR3 is CAWSGALSTDTQYF. The CDR3 DNA reads as TGTGCCTGGAGTGGGGCCCTTAGCACAGATACGCAGTATTTT.

This rearrangement joins TRBV6-1 to TRBJ2-7, with D possibly being TRBD1 (5 bases). Germline V gene sequence: CDR1 MNHNS, CDR2 SASEGT. CDR3 length: 16 residues. V was clipped by 1 base and J by 3 bases, with 16 bases between them. The CDR3 nucleotides are TGTGCCAGCAGTGAAGGGCCCTGGGGCAGGGACTACGAGCAGTACTTC. Protein: CASSEGPWGRDYEQYF.

The chain combines TRBV4-3 with TRBJ1-1, with TRBD1 as a possible D gene (5 bases). V was cut by 4 bases and J by 1 base, with 7 bases left in between. Germline loops: CDR1 LGHNA, CDR2 YSLEER. The CDR3 covers 13 residues. In DNA form, the CDR3 reads TGCGCCAGCAGCCCCGGACAGAACACTGAAGCTTTCTTT. Translation: CASSPGQNTEAFF.

V gene TRBV2 combines with J gene TRBJ2-7; 8 nucleotides match TRBD1. This CDR3 region has 14 residues. V was pared by 3 bases and J by 7 bases, with 8 bases of the junction left unmatched. Germline CDR1 SNHLY, CDR2 FYNNEI. The CDR3, as DNA: TGTGCCAGCAGTGATTGGCAGGGGGCAGAAGAGCAGTACTTC. Amino acids: CASSDWQGAEEQYF. The full variable domain, its missing parts supplied by reference TRBV2 and TRBJ2-7, is EPEVTQTPSHQVTQMGQEVILRCVPISNHLYFYWYRQILGQKVEFLVSFYNNEISEKSEIFDDQFSVERPDGSNFTLKIRSTKLEDSAMYFCASSDWQGAEEQYFGPGTRLTVT.

The rearrangement links TRBV4-3 to TRBJ2-7; possibly TRBD2 for D (6 bases). V shed 1 base and J shed 3 bases, with 16 bases lying between them. In germline, CDR1 is LGHNA, CDR2 YSLEER. The CDR3 is 16 residues long. The DNA of the CDR3 is TGCGCCAGCAGCCAAGTAGCGGCGACTTCCTACTACGAGCAGTACTTC. Protein: CASSQVAATSYYEQYF.

CDR3 bases: TGTGCCAGCAGCTCCCCATCCACTAGCGGGAGTAGGAATGAGCAGTTCTTC. Translation: CASSSPSTSGSRNEQFF. The J gene is TRBJ2-1, the V gene TRBV7-9, with 11 bases fitting TRBD2. The V gene's germline CDR1 is SEHNR and CDR2 FQNEAQ (reference sequence). The CDR3 totals 17 residues. V shed 4 bases and J 7 bases; nucleotides not matched to a gene: 12.

The V call is TRBV27, the J call TRBJ2-7; 13 bases fit TRBD2. CDR1 MNHEY and CDR2 SMNVEV come from the germline V gene (reference sequence). The CDR3 extends over 17 amino acids. Trimming removed 4 bases from V and 3 bases from J; junction bases left unmatched: 9. CDR3 coding DNA: TGTGCCAGCAGTTCCGGATCGGGACTAGCGGGGAGCTACGAGCAGTACTTC. Translated: CASSSGSGLAGSYEQYF.

The chain employs TRBV15 and TRBJ1-5; 9 nucleotides agree with TRBD1. The V gene end was trimmed by 5 bases and the J gene end by 6 bases; junction bases not matched to a gene: 2. In germline, CDR1 is LNHNV, CDR2 YYDKDF (reference sequence). The CDR3 extends over 13 amino acids. CDR3 nucleotide sequence: TGTGCCACCAGCGGGACAGGGTTTCAGCCCCAGCATTTT. Encoded protein: CATSGTGFQPQHF.

Comment on this clone: Other DNA sequences in this sample translate to the same CDR3. This chain uses TRBV11-2 with TRBJ2-7, with TRBD1 matching over 8 bases. CDR3 length equals 14 residues. Germline V gene sequence: CDR1 SGHAT, CDR2 FQNNGV. V dropped 1 base and J dropped 7; count of bases not matched to a gene: 6. This CDR3 is CASSLGQGPYEQYF. The CDR3 region has the DNA TGTGCCAGCAGCTTAGGACAGGGGCCTTATGAGCAGTACTTC.

The rearrangement uses TRBV7-3 and TRBJ2-7; D may correspond to TRBD1 or TRBD2 (6 bases each). Trimming cost V 4 bases and J 1 base, with 14 bases left between them. Germline V lookup: CDR1 SGHTA, CDR2 FQGTGA. CDR3 size: 15 residues. Written as DNA, the CDR3 is TGTGCCAGCAGCTCGAGACAGGAGGGATCCTACGAGCAGTACTTC. The encoded protein is CASSSRQEGSYEQYF.

The genes are TRBV13 and TRBJ1-1, with D uncertain. The germline V gene encodes CDR1 PRHDT and CDR2 FYEKMQ (reference sequence). CDR3 length: 16 amino acids. V was clipped by 0 bases and J by 1 base, with 12 bases between them. This chain's CDR3 is CASSLGRGLPNTEAFF. The CDR3 coding sequence is TGTGCCAGCAGCTTAGGCCGAGGGCTTCCGAACACTGAAGCTTTCTTT. The variable domain in full, completed from reference TRBV13 and TRBJ1-1, reads AAGVIQSPRHLIKEKRETATLKCYPIPRHDTVYWYQQGPGQDPQFLISFYEKMQSDKGSIPDRFSAQQFSDYHSELNMSSLELGDSALYFCASSLGRGLPNTEAFFGQGTRLTVV.

The rearrangement joins TRBV4-3 to TRBJ1-2; no clear D gene. Germline V gene sequence: CDR1 LGHNA, CDR2 YSLEER. Trimming stripped 5 bases from V and 4 bases from J, with 14 bases between. The CDR3 is made up of 14 amino acids. CDR3 region: CASSTYLDFYGYTF. For the CDR3, the DNA is TGCGCCAGCAGCACTTACCTTGACTTCTATGGCTACACCTTC.

Concerning this clone itself: One end of the junction does not line up with germline, which may come from a read error. Other DNA sequences of this sample code for an identical CDR3. V and J are TRBV2 and TRBJ1-2; D uncertain. The V gene's germline CDR1 is SNHLY and CDR2 FYNNEI. CDR3 length: 13 amino acids. DNA of the CDR3: TGTGCCAGCAGCGAAGGAACAGCCTATGGCTACACCTTC. Its protein product is CASSEGTAYGYTF. Full variable domain (outside the CDR3, taken from reference TRBV2 and TRBJ1-2): EPEVTQTPSHQVTQMGQEVILRCVPISNHLYFYWYRQILGQKVEFLVSFYNNEISEKSEIFDDQFSVERPDGSNFTLKIRSTKLEDSAMYFCASSEGTAYGYTFGSGTRLTVV.

Of note for this clone: Additional DNA sequences in this sample encode the identical CDR3. V gene TRBV28 combines with J gene TRBJ2-7; D is possibly TRBD2 (5 bases). The ends were cut back, 5 bases at V and 6 bases at J, with 11 bases in the middle. The germline V gene encodes CDR1 MDHEN and CDR2 SYDVKM. The CDR3 consists of 12 residues. The CDR3 sequence: CASSLGEGEQYF. The CDR3 DNA reads TGTGCCAGCAGTCTCGGAGAGGGCGAGCAGTACTTC.

V and J are TRBV27 and TRBJ1-5; 7 bases map to TRBD1. The ends lost 4 bases at V and 4 bases at J; junction bases unmatched: 4. This CDR3 is built from 14 residues. Looked up from germline, CDR1 is MNHEY and CDR2 is SMNVEV (reference sequence). CDR3 protein: CASSSGQTNQPQHF. In DNA form, the CDR3 reads TGTGCCAGCAGTTCGGGACAGACAAATCAGCCCCAGCATTTT.

In regard to this clone: At one boundary the junction diverges from the germline segment, which might be a read error. The V and J genes are TRBV7-9 and TRBJ2-3; 12 bases agree with TRBD2. This CDR3 has 17 amino acids. Germline CDR1 SEHNR, CDR2 FQNEAQ (reference sequence). For the CDR3, the DNA is TGTGCCAGCAGCTTAAGGGAGACTAGCGGGAGCATAGATACGCAGTATTTT. Residues: CASSLRETSGSIDTQYF.

This chain uses TRBV4-3 with TRBJ2-3, with 7 bases lining up with TRBD2. V dropped 1 base and J dropped 2; count of bases not matched to a gene: 12. Germline CDR1 and CDR2: LGHNA and YSLEER. The CDR3 spans 18 residues. CDR3 DNA: TGCGCCAGCAGCCAAGTAGTTCGAGGGGAGGGGAACACAGATACGCAGTATTTT. Encoded protein: CASSQVVRGEGNTDTQYF.

V and J are TRBV15 and TRBJ2-1; D is ambiguous. CDR3 size: 14 residues. Germline V CDR1 and CDR2: LNHNV, YYDKDF (reference sequence). Trimming stripped 0 bases from V and 7 bases from J, with 10 bases between. CDR3 bases: TGTGCCACCAGCAGAGATACGTCAGAGAATGAGCAGTTCTTC. Protein sequence: CATSRDTSENEQFF.

This clone was recorded a few times. The V and J genes are TRBV30 and TRBJ2-5; D gene ambiguous. Germline CDR1 and CDR2: GTSNPN and SVGIG (reference sequence). The CDR3 is made up of 14 amino acids. V dropped 4 bases and J dropped 0 bases, with 12 bases sitting between them. The CDR3: CAWTSGVNQETQYF. Written as DNA, the CDR3 is TGTGCCTGGACCAGTGGGGTCAACCAAGAGACCCAGTACTTC.

This clone showed up just a few times. The gene calls are TRBV25-1 and TRBJ2-5; weak D call: TRBD2 (7 bases). CDR3 length: 14 amino acids. V shed 4 bases and J shed 1 base, with 10 bases lying between them. Germline lookup yields CDR1 MGHDK and CDR2 SYGVNS. CDR3 sequence: CASSGGGFQETQYF. CDR3 nucleotides: TGTGCCAGCAGTGGGGGGGGCTTCCAAGAGACCCAGTACTTC.

The chain is built from TRBV21-1 and TRBJ2-2; the table calls TRBD1, which could not be checked here. TRBV21-1 is a listed pseudogene. CDR3 length equals 14 residues. The DNA of the CDR3 is TGTGCCAGCAGGAGCGAGGGGGTAACCGGGGAGCTGTTTTTT. Translating it yields CASRSEGVTGELFF.

CDR3 nucleotides: TGCGCCAGCAGCACCGGGACTAGCGCTTTCACAGATACGCAGTATTTT. Amino acids: CASSTGTSAFTDTQYF. The V gene is TRBV5-1, the J gene TRBJ2-3; TRBD2 aligns across 10 bases. Germline CDR1 reads SGHRS; CDR2 reads YFSETQ. The junction had 7 bases not matched to a gene; V was cut back by 4 bases and J by 2 bases. The CDR3 runs 16 residues.